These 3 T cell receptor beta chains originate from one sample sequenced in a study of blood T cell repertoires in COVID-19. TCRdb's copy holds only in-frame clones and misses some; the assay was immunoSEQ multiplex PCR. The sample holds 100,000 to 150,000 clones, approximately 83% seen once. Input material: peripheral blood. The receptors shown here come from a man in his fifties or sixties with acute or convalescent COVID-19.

CDR3 in amino acids: CASSLLGHNSPLHF. The CDR3 nucleotides are TGTGCCAGCAGCTTATTGGGGCATAATTCACCCCTCCACTTT. V gene TRBV7-9 combines with J gene TRBJ1-6, with D perhaps matching TRBD1 (5 bases). Germline V CDR1 and CDR2: SEHNR, FQNEAQ (reference sequence). The CDR3 consists of 14 residues. The V end lost 2 bases, the J end lost 5 bases, and 7 bases lay between the germline ends.

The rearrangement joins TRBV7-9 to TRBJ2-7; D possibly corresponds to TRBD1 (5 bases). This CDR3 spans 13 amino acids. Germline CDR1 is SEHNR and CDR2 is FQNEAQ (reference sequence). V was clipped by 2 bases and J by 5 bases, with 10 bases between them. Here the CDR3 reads CASSLPGKNEQYF. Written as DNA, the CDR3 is TGTGCCAGCAGCTTACCAGGGAAGAACGAGCAGTACTTC.

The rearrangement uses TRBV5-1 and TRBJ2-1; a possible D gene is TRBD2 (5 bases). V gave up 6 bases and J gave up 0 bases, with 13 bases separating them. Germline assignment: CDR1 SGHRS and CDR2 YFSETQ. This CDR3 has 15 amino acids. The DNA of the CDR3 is TGCGCCAGCACCGCCGTGAGCGGCTCCTACAATGAGCAGTTCTTC. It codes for CASTAVSGSYNEQFF.